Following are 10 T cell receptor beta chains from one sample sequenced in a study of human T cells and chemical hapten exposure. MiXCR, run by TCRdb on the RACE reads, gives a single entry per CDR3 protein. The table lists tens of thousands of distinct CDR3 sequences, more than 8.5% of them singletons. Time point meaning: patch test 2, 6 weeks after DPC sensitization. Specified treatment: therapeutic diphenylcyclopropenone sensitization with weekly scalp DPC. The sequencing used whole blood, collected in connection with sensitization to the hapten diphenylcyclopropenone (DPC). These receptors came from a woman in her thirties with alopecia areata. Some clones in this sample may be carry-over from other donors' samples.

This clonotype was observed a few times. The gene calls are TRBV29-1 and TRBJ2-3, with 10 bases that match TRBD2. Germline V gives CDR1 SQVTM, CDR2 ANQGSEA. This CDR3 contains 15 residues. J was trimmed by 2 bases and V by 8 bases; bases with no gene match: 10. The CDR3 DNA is TGCAGCACTAGCGCGACTAGCGGGTTCACAGATACGCAGTATTTT. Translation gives CSTSATSGFTDTQYF.

The CDR3 loop is CSASATGPNQPQHF. The CDR3 bases are TGCAGTGCTAGTGCCACAGGGCCCAATCAGCCCCAGCATTTT. J is TRBJ1-5 and V is TRBV20-1; D perhaps matches TRBD1 (6 bases). The V and J ends lost 3 bases and 3 bases respectively, with 12 bases between them. Per the germline V gene, CDR1 is DFQATT and CDR2 is SNEGSKA (reference sequence). The CDR3 contains 14 residues.

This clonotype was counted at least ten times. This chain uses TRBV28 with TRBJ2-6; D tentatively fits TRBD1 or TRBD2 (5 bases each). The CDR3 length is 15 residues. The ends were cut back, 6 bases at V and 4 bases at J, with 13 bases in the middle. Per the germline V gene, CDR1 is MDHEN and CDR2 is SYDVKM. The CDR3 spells CASSRSGTGANVLTF. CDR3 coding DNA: TGTGCCAGCAGCCGTTCGGGGACCGGGGCCAACGTCCTGACTTTC.

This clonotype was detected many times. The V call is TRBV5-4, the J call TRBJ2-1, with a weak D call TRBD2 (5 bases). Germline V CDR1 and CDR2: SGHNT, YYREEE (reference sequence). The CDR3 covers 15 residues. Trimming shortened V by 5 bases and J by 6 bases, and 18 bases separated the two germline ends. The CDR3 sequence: CASSPGGSPANEQFF. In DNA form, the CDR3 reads TGTGCCAGCAGTCCCGGCGGGTCCCCGGCCAATGAGCAGTTCTTC.

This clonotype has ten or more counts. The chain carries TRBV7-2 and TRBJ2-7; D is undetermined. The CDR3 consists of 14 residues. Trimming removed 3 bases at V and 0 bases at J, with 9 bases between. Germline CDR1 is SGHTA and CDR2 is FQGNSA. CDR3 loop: CASSFGILSYEQYF. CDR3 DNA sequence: TGTGCCAGCAGCTTTGGTATACTCTCCTACGAGCAGTACTTC.

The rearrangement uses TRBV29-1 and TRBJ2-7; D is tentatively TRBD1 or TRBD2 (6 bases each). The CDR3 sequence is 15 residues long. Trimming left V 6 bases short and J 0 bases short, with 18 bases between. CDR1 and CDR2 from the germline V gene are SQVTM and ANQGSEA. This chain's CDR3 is CSVEGDKALSYEQYF. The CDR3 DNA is TGCAGCGTGGAGGGGGACAAGGCCCTCTCCTACGAGCAGTACTTC.

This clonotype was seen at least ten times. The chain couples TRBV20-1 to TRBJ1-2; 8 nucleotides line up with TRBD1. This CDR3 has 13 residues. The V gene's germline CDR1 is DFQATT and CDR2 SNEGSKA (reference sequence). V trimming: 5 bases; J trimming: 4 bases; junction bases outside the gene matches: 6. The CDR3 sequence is CSAYGQGSYGYTF. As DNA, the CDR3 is TGCAGTGCTTATGGACAGGGAAGCTATGGCTACACCTTC.

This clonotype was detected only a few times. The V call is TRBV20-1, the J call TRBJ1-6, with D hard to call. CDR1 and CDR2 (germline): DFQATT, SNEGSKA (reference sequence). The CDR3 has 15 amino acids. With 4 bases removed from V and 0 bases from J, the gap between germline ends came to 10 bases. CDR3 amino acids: CSATASHSYNSPLHF. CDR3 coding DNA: TGCAGTGCTACGGCCAGCCACTCCTATAATTCACCCCTCCACTTT.

The CDR3 is CASSLDGPSPETQYF. In nucleotides, the CDR3 is TGTGCCAGCAGCCTCGACGGCCCGTCCCCAGAGACCCAGTACTTC. This chain connects TRBV7-9 to TRBJ2-5; the D is unclear. Germline CDR1 and CDR2: SEHNR and FQNEAQ (reference sequence). V was pared by 5 bases and J by 4 bases, with 17 bases between. The CDR3 totals 15 residues.

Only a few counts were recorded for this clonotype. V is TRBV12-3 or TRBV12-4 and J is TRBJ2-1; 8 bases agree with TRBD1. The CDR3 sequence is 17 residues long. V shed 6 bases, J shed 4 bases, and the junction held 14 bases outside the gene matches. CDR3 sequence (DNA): TGTGCCAGCAGCAAACGGACAGGGCTCCTGCAGTACAATGAGCAGTTCTTC. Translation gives CASSKRTGLLQYNEQFF.